Listed below are T cell receptor beta chains from one sample, sequenced in a study of blood T cells in healthy people across ages. From the 5' RACE reads, TCRdb called clonotypes with MiXCR, one entry per CDR3 protein. The sample has some 1.1 million distinct CDR3 sequences; 35% to 40% are singletons. Specimen: blood. These receptors were obtained from a man between 18 and 35 years old in good health. Both conserved end residues are part of each CDR3. A D gene is named only where the DNA matches it firmly. Expanded clones are given a class, and other clones once, few, many or no size at all.

CDR3aa	CDR3nt	v_gene	j_gene	abundance	d_gene
CASRGSSADTQYF	TGTGCCAGCAGAGGGAGTAGCGCAGATACGCAGTATTTT	TRBV6-2/TRBV6-3	TRBJ2-3	-	-
CSAVAGESYNEQFF	TGCAGTGCTGTAGCGGGGGAATCCTACAATGAGCAGTTCTTC	TRBV20-1	TRBJ2-1	few	TRBD2
CASSLYPASSYNSPLHF	TGTGCCAGCAGTTTATATCCGGCGAGCTCCTATAATTCACCCCTCCACTTT	TRBV28	TRBJ1-6	few	-
CSARAPIGFVQFF	TGCAGTGCTAGAGCGCCTATTGGATTTGTGCAGTTCTTC	TRBV20-1	TRBJ2-1	-	-
CASSYSIEGGSSGANVLTF	TGTGCCAGCAGTTACTCGATAGAGGGTGGCTCTTCTGGGGCCAACGTCCTGACTTTC	TRBV6-5	TRBJ2-6	-	-
CAINGDGPGDTQYF	TGTGCCATCAACGGGGACGGTCCGGGGGATACGCAGTATTTT	TRBV10-3	TRBJ2-3	few	-
CATSPRGLDNEQFF	TGTGCCACCTCCCCTAGAGGTTTGGACAATGAGCAGTTCTTC	TRBV10-3	TRBJ2-1	few	-
CASTRDNEQFF	TGTGCCAGCACAAGGGACAATGAGCAGTTCTTC	TRBV2	TRBJ2-1	few	-
CSVSQGRRNTIYF	TGCAGCGTGTCCCAGGGGCGGCGAAACACCATATATTTT	TRBV29-1	TRBJ1-3	once	-
CASSPFPDGEQYF	TGTGCCAGCAGCCCTTTCCCGGACGGCGAGCAGTACTTC	TRBV14	TRBJ2-7	-	-
CASSPSGTGGPDTQYF	TGTGCCAGCAGCCCCTCCGGGACAGGGGGACCAGATACGCAGTATTTT	TRBV5-4	TRBJ2-3	-	TRBD1
CASNPSGGGNEQYF	TGTGCCAGCAATCCTAGCGGTGGAGGGAATGAGCAGTACTTC	TRBV6-2/TRBV6-3	TRBJ2-5	-	TRBD2
CASSLSRQNEQFF	TGTGCCAGCAGTTTATCTCGACAGAATGAGCAGTTCTTC	TRBV27	TRBJ2-1	few	-
CASSSGQGIDYGYTF	TGTGCCAGCAGTTCTGGACAGGGAATCGACTATGGCTACACCTTC	TRBV28	TRBJ1-2	few	TRBD1
CAWSPTSGGYEQYF	TGTGCCTGGAGCCCGACTAGCGGGGGCTACGAGCAGTACTTC	TRBV30	TRBJ2-7	-	TRBD2
CASSALGNQPQHF	TGTGCCAGCAGCGCCCTGGGCAATCAGCCCCAGCATTTT	TRBV2	TRBJ1-5	-	-
CASSVGGGGVQETQYF	TGTGCCAGCAGCGTAGGAGGCGGAGGGGTTCAGGAGACCCAGTACTTC	TRBV9	TRBJ2-5	-	-
CASSSGQGGPYSNQPQHF	TGTGCCAGCAGCTCGGGACAGGGGGGCCCATATAGCAATCAGCCCCAGCATTTT	TRBV7-2	TRBJ1-5	-	TRBD1
CASSFQNIQYF	TGTGCCAGCAGTTTTCAAAACATTCAGTACTTC	TRBV2	TRBJ2-4	-	-
CSARALGLDTEAFF	TGCAGTGCTAGAGCTCTTGGCCTCGACACTGAAGCTTTCTTT	TRBV20-1	TRBJ1-1	few	-
CASSSQLNRGGRYEQYF	TGTGCCAGCAGCTCCCAACTAAATCGGGGGGGCAGGTACGAGCAGTACTTC	TRBV5-6	TRBJ2-7	-	TRBD2
CSCQGRNNSPLHF	TGCAGTTGTCAAGGACGGAATAATTCACCCCTCCACTTT	TRBV20-1	TRBJ1-6	few	-
CASSLYAQGQETQYF	TGTGCCAGCAGTTTATACGCGCAGGGCCAAGAGACCCAGTACTTC	TRBV28	TRBJ2-5	-	-
CSVQGRRSGNTIYF	TGCAGCGTTCAGGGACGGAGATCTGGAAACACCATATATTTT	TRBV29-1	TRBJ1-3	-	-
CASIDGGSGANVLTF	TGTGCCAGCATCGATGGGGGCTCTGGGGCCAACGTCCTGACTTTC	TRBV6-2/TRBV6-3	TRBJ2-6	few	-
CASSLAPTGGPDTQYF	TGTGCCAGCAGTTTAGCGCCGACAGGGGGTCCAGATACGCAGTATTTT	TRBV12-3/TRBV12-4	TRBJ2-3	-	TRBD1
CASSGDSNQPQHF	TGTGCCAGCAGCGGGGACAGCAATCAGCCCCAGCATTTT	TRBV7-2	TRBJ1-5	many	-
CASGFHRDREYNQPQHF	TGTGCTAGTGGTTTCCACCGGGACAGGGAGTACAATCAGCCCCAGCATTTT	TRBV12-5	TRBJ1-5	once	TRBD1
CASSRMTGGSYEQYF	TGTGCCAGCAGCCGCATGACAGGGGGGTCCTACGAGCAGTACTTC	TRBV28	TRBJ2-7	few	TRBD1
CASSEAPFSGVGLHGYTF	TGTGCCAGCAGTGAAGCCCCCTTTAGTGGGGTGGGGCTACATGGCTACACCTTC	TRBV6-1	TRBJ1-2	-	-
CASSPTGENGYTF	TGTGCCAGCAGTCCAACAGGGGAGAATGGCTACACCTTC	TRBV6-2/TRBV6-3	TRBJ1-2	many	TRBD1
CASSQSIETQYF	TGTGCCAGCAGCCAATCGATCGAGACCCAGTACTTC	TRBV28	TRBJ2-5	-	-
CSAREHTGLAGLIDTQYF	TGCAGTGCTAGAGAGCACACGGGACTAGCGGGGTTAATTGATACGCAGTATTTT	TRBV20-1	TRBJ2-3	-	TRBD2
CAWSPGRHNSPLHF	TGTGCCTGGAGCCCGGGACGGCATAATTCACCCCTCCACTTT	TRBV30	TRBJ1-6	few	-
CASRLQGVYGYTF	TGTGCCAGCAGACTCCAGGGTGTCTATGGCTACACCTTC	TRBV6-2/TRBV6-3	TRBJ1-2	-	-
CASREDADTQYF	TGTGCCAGCAGAGAGGACGCAGATACGCAGTATTTT	TRBV7-9	TRBJ2-3	-	-
CASTPTGGMGNSPLHF	TGTGCCAGCACTCCGACAGGGGGGATGGGTAATTCACCCCTCCACTTT	TRBV2	TRBJ1-6	-	TRBD1
CSATGTLKNTEAFF	TGCAGTGCTACCGGGACACTGAAGAACACTGAAGCTTTCTTT	TRBV20-1	TRBJ1-1	-	-
CASSGTPGGRYEQYF	TGTGCCAGCAGCGGAACCCCAGGGGGAAGGTACGAGCAGTACTTC	TRBV9	TRBJ2-7	-	TRBD1
CASSLWTERETQYF	TGTGCCAGCAGCTTATGGACGGAACGAGAGACCCAGTACTTC	TRBV7-2	TRBJ2-5	-	-
CATSRDIQFDGYTF	TGTGCCACCAGCAGGGATATCCAGTTTGATGGCTACACCTTC	TRBV15	TRBJ1-2	-	-
CSARAGTSGVNEQFF	TGCAGTGCTAGAGCCGGGACTAGCGGGGTCAATGAGCAGTTCTTC	TRBV20-1	TRBJ2-1	once	TRBD2
CASSQERRAYTGELFF	TGCGCCAGCAGCCAAGAACGTCGTGCATACACCGGGGAGCTGTTTTTT	TRBV4-3	TRBJ2-2	-	-
CASSQEASPREQYF	TGTGCCAGCAGCCAAGAGGCTTCCCCTCGGGAGCAGTACTTC	TRBV4-2	TRBJ2-7	-	-
CSVEEVQFF	TGCAGCGTTGAAGAGGTGCAGTTCTTC	TRBV29-1	TRBJ2-1	few	-
CAISEQSYEQYF	TGTGCCATCAGTGAGCAAAGCTACGAGCAGTACTTC	TRBV10-3	TRBJ2-7	few	-
CASSLWSEVNLGYGYTF	TGTGCCAGCAGTTTATGGTCTGAGGTCAACTTGGGGTATGGCTACACCTTC	TRBV27	TRBJ1-2	few	-
CAIRRSGTGEKLFF	TGTGCCATCAGGAGGTCAGGAACAGGAGAAAAACTGTTTTTT	TRBV10-3	TRBJ1-4	-	-
CASSGLSDRGDNSPLHF	TGTGCCAGCAGTGGACTCAGCGACAGGGGGGATAATTCACCCCTCCACTTT	TRBV25-1	TRBJ1-6	-	TRBD1
CASSPTGGASYGYTF	TGTGCCAGCAGCCCCACAGGGGGCGCTTCCTATGGCTACACCTTC	TRBV12-3/TRBV12-4	TRBJ1-2	-	TRBD1